The 17 T cell receptor beta chains below were found in one sample sequenced in a study of cytomegalovirus exposure and HLA in healthy donors. The PCR used 60 Vbeta and 13 Jbeta primers. The assay was immunoSEQ multiplex PCR, and TCRdb's table has in-frame clones only and misses some. The sample includes fewer than 200,000 clones, roughly 80% of them seen just once. The material sequenced was PBMCs. The receptors originated from a woman aged 18-29 years in good health and CMV-seronegative.

This chain uses TRBV6-5 with TRBJ2-1; possible D gene TRBD2, 5 bases. Germline assignment: CDR1 MNHEY and CDR2 SVGAGI. This CDR3 comprises 15 residues. The germline V and J ends were trimmed by 2 bases and 0 bases, with 8 bases remaining between them. CDR3 DNA: TGTGCCAGCAGTTACGCGGCGGGCTCCTACAATGAGCAGTTCTTC. Translating gives CASSYAAGSYNEQFF.

The chain combines TRBV28 with TRBJ1-5, with TRBD1 matching 7 bases. The J segment lost 6 bases and the V segment lost 6 bases, leaving 14 bases of the junction unmatched. CDR3 length equals 16 residues. The germline V gene has CDR1 MDHEN and CDR2 SYDVKM. CDR3 region: CASRLGRDRSFQPQHF. The DNA of the CDR3 is TGTGCCAGCAGACTTGGAAGGGACAGAAGTTTTCAGCCCCAGCATTTT.

This clone was seen a few times. The rearrangement joins TRBV13 to TRBJ2-2; D call uncertain. The V gene lost 4 bases and the J gene lost 4 bases, with 4 bases spanning the gap. Germline-derived CDR1 and CDR2 are PRHDT and FYEKMQ (reference sequence). The length of the CDR3 is 12 residues. CDR3 nucleotides: TGTGCCAGCAGCTCCTTCACCGGGGAGCTGTTTTTT. As protein: CASSSFTGELFF.

This chain links TRBV6-1 with TRBJ1-5; 10 bases line up with TRBD1. Germline trimming cut 3 bases from V and 7 bases from J; bases unmatched to any gene: 6. Germline V lookup: CDR1 MNHNS, CDR2 SASEGT. The CDR3 consists of 15 residues. The CDR3 spells CASSDPGQGFQPQHF. CDR3 nucleotide sequence: TGTGCCAGCAGTGACCCGGGACAGGGGTTCCAGCCCCAGCATTTT.

This clone is a singleton in its sample. This chain links TRBV15 with TRBJ2-7; TRBD2 matches 11 bases. CDR1 is LNHNV and CDR2 is YYDKDF in the germline V gene (reference sequence). CDR3 length: 19 residues. Unmatched junction bases numbered 14, after V lost 1 base and J lost 3 bases. The CDR3 bases are TGTGCCACCAGCAGAGCCAACGAAATGACTAGCGGGACCTTCTACGAGCAGTACTTC. Translating it yields CATSRANEMTSGTFYEQYF.

This clone was counted a single time. The chain combines TRBV7-9 with TRBJ2-2; 9 nucleotides match TRBD1. The ends lost 5 bases at V and 6 bases at J; junction bases unmatched: 7. This CDR3 has 15 residues. Per the germline V gene, CDR1 is SEHNR and CDR2 is FQNEAQ (reference sequence). Here the CDR3 reads CASSRDRDSAGELFF. The DNA of the CDR3 is TGTGCCAGCAGCAGGGACAGGGATAGTGCCGGGGAGCTGTTTTTT. The full variable domain, its missing parts supplied by reference TRBV7-9 and TRBJ2-2, is DTGVSQNPRHKITKRGQNVTFRCDPISEHNRLYWYRQTLGQGPEFLTYFQNEAQLEKSRLLSDRFSAERPKGSFSTLEIQRTEQGDSAMYLCASSRDRDSAGELFFGEGSRLTVL.

This clone was counted ten times or more. The CDR3 spells CASSLSSFTDEKLFF. The CDR3 DNA reads as TGTGCCAGCTCACTTTCGAGCTTTACGGATGAAAAACTGTTTTTT. V is TRBV18 and J is TRBJ1-4, with no clear D. Trimming stripped 4 bases from V and 6 bases from J, with 15 bases between. The V gene's germline CDR1 is KGHSH and CDR2 LQKENI. The CDR3 is made up of 15 amino acids.

The CDR3 DNA follows: TGTGCCAGCAGCTATACCTGGGACAGCCACGAGCAGTACTTC. Translating gives CASSYTWDSHEQYF. This chain joins TRBV11-2 and TRBJ2-7, with TRBD1 identical over 7 bases. This CDR3 spans 14 amino acids. In germline, CDR1 is SGHAT, CDR2 FQNNGV. Germline trimming cut 4 bases from V and 5 bases from J; bases unmatched to any gene: 8.

The chain recombines TRBV10-1 with TRBJ2-2, with a possible D match to TRBD1 (5 bases). CDR3 length: 14 residues. V was cut by 9 bases and J by 0 bases, with 11 bases left in between. Looked up from germline, CDR1 is WNHNN and CDR2 is SYGVQD (reference sequence). This CDR3 reads CARPGKANTGELFF. CDR3 coding DNA: TGCGCCAGACCAGGGAAGGCGAACACCGGGGAGCTGTTTTTT.

V and J are TRBV7-9 and TRBJ2-1, with 7 bases aligning to TRBD1. CDR3 length: 14 residues. The J segment lost 4 bases and the V segment lost 5 bases, leaving 5 bases of the junction unmatched. Germline assignment: CDR1 SEHNR and CDR2 FQNEAQ (reference sequence). Here the CDR3 reads CASSPGQTYNEQFF. As DNA, the CDR3 is TGTGCCAGCAGCCCGGGACAGACATACAATGAGCAGTTCTTC.

This clone showed up just a few times. The J gene is TRBJ1-1, the V gene TRBV11-2, with a weak D call TRBD1 (6 bases). The V end lost 5 bases, the J end lost 2 bases, and 9 bases lay between the germline ends. This CDR3 contains 13 residues. Germline V gene data show CDR1 as SGHAT and CDR2 as FQNNGV. The CDR3 sequence is CASSIQGNTEAFF. CDR3 in DNA: TGTGCCAGCAGCATACAGGGTAACACTGAAGCTTTCTTT.

The CDR3 DNA reads as TGTGCCAGCAGCTTGGTAAACGACAGGGGGCTTTATCAGCCCCAGCATTTT. This gives the protein CASSLVNDRGLYQPQHF. The rearrangement links TRBV5-6 to TRBJ1-5; TRBD1 matches at 10 bases. CDR3 size: 17 residues. The J segment lost 5 bases and the V segment lost 0 bases, leaving 8 bases of the junction unmatched. Germline-derived CDR1 and CDR2 are SGHDT and YYEEEE.

This chain links TRBV19 with TRBJ1-4, with unresolved D. Trimming removed 3 bases at V and 14 bases at J, with 22 bases between. The length of the CDR3 is 15 residues. Germline V lookup: CDR1 LNHDA, CDR2 SQIVND (reference sequence). The CDR3 DNA reads as TGTGCCAGTAGTATCGAAAGTCAGGCCATCAATTCTCTGTTTTTT. This translates into CASSIESQAINSLFF.

The rearrangement joins TRBV30 to TRBJ2-1; TRBD2 aligns across 8 bases. CDR1 GTSNPN and CDR2 SVGIG come from the germline V gene (reference sequence). J was trimmed by 9 bases and V by 0 bases; bases with no gene match: 7. This CDR3 contains 14 residues. In DNA form, the CDR3 reads TGTGCCTGGAGTGTTGAGCGGGAGAGGAGTGAGCAGTTCTTC. It codes for CAWSVERERSEQFF.

In its sample, this clone was seen a few times. The CDR3 loop reads CASSARAGGRTYEQYF. In DNA, the CDR3 is TGCGCCAGCAGCGCCCGCGCGGGCGGGAGGACCTACGAGCAGTACTTC. The V call is TRBV5-1, the J call TRBJ2-5; the match to TRBD2 covers 8 bases. Matching the DNA end better, TRBJ2-7 makes the J call doubtful. The V gene's germline CDR1 is SGHRS and CDR2 YFSETQ. This CDR3 is 16 amino acids long.

This clone showed up just once. The chain joins TRBV6-5 to TRBJ2-5; no reliable D call. V was shortened by 2 bases and J by 4 bases, with 11 bases between the two germline ends. The germline CDR1 and CDR2 sequences are MNHEY and SVGAGI. This CDR3 comprises 14 residues. CDR3 bases: TGTGCCAGCAGTTACGACACCTACACAGAGACCCAGTACTTC. Amino acid sequence: CASSYDTYTETQYF.

The rearrangement joins TRBV5-1 to TRBJ2-3; the match to TRBD2 covers 11 bases. The junction had 8 bases not matched to a gene; V was cut back by 4 bases and J by 4 bases. Germline CDR1 and CDR2: SGHRS and YFSETQ. CDR3 size: 16 residues. Written as DNA, the CDR3 is TGCGCCAGCAGCGGGGGACTAGCGGTCGCCCCAGATACGCAGTATTTT. Translation: CASSGGLAVAPDTQYF.